This T cell receptor beta chain emerged from a study of T cell repertoires in cytomegalovirus infection. TCRdb re-called the reads with MiXCR, one entry per CDR3 protein. The sample holds about 500,000 distinct CDR3 sequences, about 33% seen once. Study observations and caveats: HLA-C-restricted CMV-specific TCR beta clonotypes were dominant in the ex vivo response.

As regards this clonotype: The antigen remains unidentified.

From germline, CDR1 is MGHRA and CDR2 YSYEKL. Unmatched junction bases numbered 11, after V lost 4 bases and J lost 3 bases. The CDR3 sequence is 18 residues long. This material consisted of cultured PBMCs, taken from culture after CMV antigen stimulation. This receptor was obtained from a human donor in good health (CMV status not recorded). Some clones in this sample may be carry-over from other donors' samples. V usage is TRBV4-1 and J usage is TRBJ2-5; TRBD2 aligns across 13 bases. The CDR3 region has the DNA TGCGCCAGCAGCCGCGGGACTAGCGGGATAGGGGGGGAAGAGACCCAGTACTTC. It yields the protein CASSRGTSGIGGEETQYF.